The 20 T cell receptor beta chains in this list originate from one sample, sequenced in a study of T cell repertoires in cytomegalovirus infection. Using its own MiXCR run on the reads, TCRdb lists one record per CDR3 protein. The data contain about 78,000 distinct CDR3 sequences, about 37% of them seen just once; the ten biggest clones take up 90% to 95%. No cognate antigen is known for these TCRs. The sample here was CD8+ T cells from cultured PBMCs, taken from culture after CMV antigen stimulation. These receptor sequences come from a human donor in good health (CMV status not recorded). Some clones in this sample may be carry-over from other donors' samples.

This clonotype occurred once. The CDR3 DNA reads as TGCGCCAGCAGCCAAGACGAGGGTCCTTCACCCCTCCACTTT. Amino acids: CASSQDEGPSPLHF. This chain connects TRBV4-1 to TRBJ1-6; D uncertain. Trimming stripped 0 bases from V and 9 bases from J, with 9 bases between. Germline CDR1 is MGHRA and CDR2 is YSYEKL. CDR3 size: 14 residues.

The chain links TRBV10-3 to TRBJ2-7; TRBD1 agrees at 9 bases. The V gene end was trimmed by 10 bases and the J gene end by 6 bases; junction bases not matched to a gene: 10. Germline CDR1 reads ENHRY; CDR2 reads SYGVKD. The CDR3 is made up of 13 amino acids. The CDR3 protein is CATSGTGSGEQYF. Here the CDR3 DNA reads TGTGCCACCTCCGGGACAGGGTCTGGCGAGCAGTACTTC.

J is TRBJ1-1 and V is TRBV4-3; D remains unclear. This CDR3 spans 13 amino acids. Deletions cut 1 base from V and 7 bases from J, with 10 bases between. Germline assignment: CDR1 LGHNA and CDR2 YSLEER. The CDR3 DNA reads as TGCGCCAGCAGCCAAGTTACGGGCCATGAAGCTTTCTTT. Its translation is CASSQVTGHEAFF.

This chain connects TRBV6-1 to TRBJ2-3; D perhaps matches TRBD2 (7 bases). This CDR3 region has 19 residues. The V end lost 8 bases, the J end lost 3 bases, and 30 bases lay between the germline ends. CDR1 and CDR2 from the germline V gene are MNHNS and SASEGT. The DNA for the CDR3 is TGTGCCAGCGATCGAGTTGTCGGTCGATGGGGGGGGGCGACAGATACGCAGTATTTT. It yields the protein CASDRVVGRWGGATDTQYF.

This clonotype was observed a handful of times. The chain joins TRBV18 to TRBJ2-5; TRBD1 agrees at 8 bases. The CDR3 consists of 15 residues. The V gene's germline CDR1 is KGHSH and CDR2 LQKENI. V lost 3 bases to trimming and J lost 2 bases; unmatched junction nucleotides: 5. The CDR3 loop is CASSPRQGRQETQYF. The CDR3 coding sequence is TGTGCCAGCTCACCCCGACAGGGGAGGCAAGAGACCCAGTACTTC.

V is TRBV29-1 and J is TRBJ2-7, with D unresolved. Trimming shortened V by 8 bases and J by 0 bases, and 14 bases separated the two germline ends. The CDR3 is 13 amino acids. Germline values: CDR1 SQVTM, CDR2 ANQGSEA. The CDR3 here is CSFLDGDSYEQYF. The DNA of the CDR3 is TGCAGCTTCCTCGACGGAGACTCCTACGAGCAGTACTTC.

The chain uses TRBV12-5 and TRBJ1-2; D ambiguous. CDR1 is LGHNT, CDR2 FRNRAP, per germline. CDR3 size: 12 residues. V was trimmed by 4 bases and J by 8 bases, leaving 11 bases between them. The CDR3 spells CASGSPQRGYTF. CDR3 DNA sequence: TGTGCTAGTGGTTCCCCGCAGAGGGGCTACACCTTC.

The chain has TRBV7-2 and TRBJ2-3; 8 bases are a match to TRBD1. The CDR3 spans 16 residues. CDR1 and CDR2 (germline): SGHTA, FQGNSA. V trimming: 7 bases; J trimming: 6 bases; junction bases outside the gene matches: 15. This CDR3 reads CASKRAAGGSWDTQYF. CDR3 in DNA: TGTGCCAGCAAACGGGCGGCAGGGGGCTCATGGGATACGCAGTATTTT.

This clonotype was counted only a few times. Here the CDR3 DNA reads TGTGCCAGCAGTTTGAGCAGGGGCTATGGCTACACCTTC. The encoded protein is CASSLSRGYGYTF. The V gene is TRBV7-2, the J gene TRBJ1-2; D is perhaps TRBD1 (6 bases). Germline CDR1 and CDR2: SGHTA and FQGNSA. The CDR3 has 13 amino acids. Trimming stripped 6 bases from V and 4 bases from J, with 12 bases between.

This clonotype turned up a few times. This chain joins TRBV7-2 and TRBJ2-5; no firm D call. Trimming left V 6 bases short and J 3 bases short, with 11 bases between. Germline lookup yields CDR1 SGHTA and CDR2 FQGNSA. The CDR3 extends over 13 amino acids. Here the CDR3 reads CASSWALKETQYF. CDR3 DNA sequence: TGTGCCAGCAGTTGGGCCCTTAAAGAGACCCAGTACTTC.

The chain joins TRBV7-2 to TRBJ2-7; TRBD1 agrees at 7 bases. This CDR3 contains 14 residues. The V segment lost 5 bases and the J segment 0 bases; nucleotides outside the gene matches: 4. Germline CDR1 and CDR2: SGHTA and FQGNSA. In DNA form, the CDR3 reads TGTGCCAGCAGCCCCGGGGACAGCTCCTACGAGCAGTACTTC. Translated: CASSPGDSSYEQYF.

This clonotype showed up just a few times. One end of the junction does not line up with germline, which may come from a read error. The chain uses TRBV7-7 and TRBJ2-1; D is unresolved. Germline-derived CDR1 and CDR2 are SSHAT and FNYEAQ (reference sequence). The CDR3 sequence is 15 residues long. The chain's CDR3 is CASSSSLGSYNEQFF. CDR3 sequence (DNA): TGTGCTAGCAGCTCCAGCCTGGGATCATACAATGAGCAGTTCTTC. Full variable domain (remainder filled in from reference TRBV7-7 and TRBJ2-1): GAGVSQSPRYKVTKRGQDVTLRCDPISSHATLYWYQQALGQGPEFLTYFNYEAQPDKSGLPSDRFSAERPEGSISTLTIQRTEQRDSAMYRCASSSSLGSYNEQFFGPGTRLTVL.

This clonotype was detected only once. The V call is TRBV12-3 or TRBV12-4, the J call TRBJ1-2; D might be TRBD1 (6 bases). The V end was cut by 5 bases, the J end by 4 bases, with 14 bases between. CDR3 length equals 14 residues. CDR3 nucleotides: TGTGCCAGCAGTCTACAGGGCCCTCTCTATGGCTACACCTTC. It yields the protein CASSLQGPLYGYTF.

The CDR3 DNA follows: TGTGCCAGCAGCCAAGATCAACTAGCGGGGGGGCAAGCAGATACGCAGTATTTT. Translation: CASSQDQLAGGQADTQYF. V usage is TRBV3-1 and J usage is TRBJ2-3, with 13 bases that match TRBD2. Germline CDR1 LGHDT, CDR2 YNNKEL (reference sequence). V lost 0 bases, J lost 4 bases, and 7 bases stayed unmatched. This CDR3 spans 18 amino acids.

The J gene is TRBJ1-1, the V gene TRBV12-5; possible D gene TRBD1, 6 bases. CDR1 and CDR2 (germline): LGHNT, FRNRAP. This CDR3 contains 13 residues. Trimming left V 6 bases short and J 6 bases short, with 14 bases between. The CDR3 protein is CASGLGGLAEAFF. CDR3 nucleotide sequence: TGTGCTAGTGGCCTTGGGGGGCTGGCTGAAGCTTTCTTT.

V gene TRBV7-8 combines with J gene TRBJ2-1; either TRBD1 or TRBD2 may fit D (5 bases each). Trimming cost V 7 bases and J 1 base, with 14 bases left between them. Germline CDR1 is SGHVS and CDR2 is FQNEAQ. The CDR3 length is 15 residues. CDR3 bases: TGTGCCAGCACCTTGGGATGGGGGTCCTACAATGAGCAGTTCTTC. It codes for CASTLGWGSYNEQFF.

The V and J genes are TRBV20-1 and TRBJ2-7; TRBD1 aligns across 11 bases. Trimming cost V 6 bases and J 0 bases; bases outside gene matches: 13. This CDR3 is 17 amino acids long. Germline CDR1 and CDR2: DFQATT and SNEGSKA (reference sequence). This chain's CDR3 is CSATGTGGNGFSYEQYF. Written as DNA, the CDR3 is TGCAGTGCCACCGGGACAGGGGGTAATGGATTCTCCTACGAGCAGTACTTC.

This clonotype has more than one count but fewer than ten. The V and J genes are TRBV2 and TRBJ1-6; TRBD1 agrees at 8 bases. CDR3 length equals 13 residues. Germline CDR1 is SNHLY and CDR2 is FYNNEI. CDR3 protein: CVCPDRVDSPLHF. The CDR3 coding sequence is TGTGTCTGCCCGGACAGGGTGGATTCACCCCTCCACTTT.

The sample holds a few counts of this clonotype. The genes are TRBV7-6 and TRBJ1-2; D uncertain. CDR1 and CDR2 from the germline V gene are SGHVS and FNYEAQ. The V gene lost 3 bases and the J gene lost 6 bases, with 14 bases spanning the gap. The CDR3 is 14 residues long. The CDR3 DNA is TGTGCCAGCAGCTTGAACAGAGGGTACGATGGCTACACCTTC. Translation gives CASSLNRGYDGYTF.

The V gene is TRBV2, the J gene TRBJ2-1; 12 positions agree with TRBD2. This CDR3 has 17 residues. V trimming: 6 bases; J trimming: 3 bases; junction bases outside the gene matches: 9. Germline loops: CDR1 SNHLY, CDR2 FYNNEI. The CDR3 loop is CASSDWTSGVRYNEQFF. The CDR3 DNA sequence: TGTGCCAGCAGCGACTGGACTAGCGGGGTTCGCTACAATGAGCAGTTCTTC.